The TCR beta chain under discussion was sequenced for a study of blood T cell repertoires in COVID-19. The V gene's germline CDR1 is LNHDA and CDR2 SQIVND (reference sequence). The CDR3 runs 15 residues. The V and J ends lost 3 bases and 5 bases respectively, with 16 bases between them. As originally analysed: Counts of nucleated cells, estimated from reference gene primer amplification, were obtained. The repertoire was sequenced with immunoSEQ multiplex PCR; TCRdb's copy has only in-frame clones and lacks some. V and J calls plus clone size are reproduced from that table; the DNA served to infer D and trimming. The data contain about 87,000 clones, approximately 86% of them seen just once; the ten biggest clones take up less than 4%. Seattle patients were enrolled during active infection and followed longitudinally.

The chain recombines TRBV19 with TRBJ2-5; unclear D gene. The origin of this receptor is a woman aged 80 or over with COVID-19, enrolled during active disease. Sequences were obtained from peripheral blood. The CDR3 DNA is TGTGCCAGTAGTATTAGCCCCCTGGTATGGGAGACCCAGTACTTC. It codes for CASSISPLVWETQYF.